The 5 T cell receptor beta chains given below trace back to one sample, sequenced in a study of T cell changes during pregnancy in multiple sclerosis. Assay: immunoSEQ multiplex PCR; the TCRdb copy retains only in-frame clones and omits some. Here the sample spans around 41,000 clones, more than 75% being singletons. Source material: PBMCs (not recorded whether the cells were cultured). These receptors were collected from a female donor with multiple sclerosis, enrolled in a pregnancy study.

The rearrangement joins TRBV29-1 to TRBJ2-3; possibly TRBD2 for D (6 bases). V lost 5 bases to trimming and J lost 2 bases, with 11 bases between them. Germline CDR1 SQVTM, CDR2 ANQGSEA. CDR3 length: 13 amino acids. This CDR3 reads CSVLLAPTDTQYF. The DNA for the CDR3 is TGCAGCGTTTTACTAGCCCCCACAGATACGCAGTATTTT.

The gene calls are TRBV11-2 and TRBJ1-1; D might be TRBD1 (5 bases). The CDR3 is made up of 14 amino acids. Trimming pared 4 bases from V and 3 bases from J, leaving 12 bases between. CDR1 is SGHAT and CDR2 is FQNNGV in the germline V gene. The CDR3 region is CASSSTARDTEAFF. The DNA of the CDR3 is TGTGCCAGCAGCTCGACAGCTCGGGACACTGAAGCTTTCTTT.

This clone was recorded only once. This chain connects TRBV6-6 to TRBJ2-4; TRBD1 agrees at 11 bases. V lost 7 bases, J lost 4 bases, and 6 bases stayed unmatched. Germline V CDR1 and CDR2: MNHNY, SVGAGI (reference sequence). There are 15 residues in the CDR3. CDR3 in amino acids: CASIAGTGGKNIQYF. In DNA form, the CDR3 reads TGTGCCAGCATCGCCGGGACAGGGGGAAAAAACATTCAGTACTTC.

The J gene is TRBJ2-1, the V gene TRBV13, with D possibly TRBD1 on 5 matching bases. Germline V lookup: CDR1 PRHDT, CDR2 FYEKMQ (reference sequence). The ends were cut back, 5 bases at V and 0 bases at J, with 14 bases in the middle. The length of the CDR3 is 16 residues. CDR3 nucleotide sequence: TGTGCCAGCAGCGCTTGGGGAACAGGCTCCTACAATGAGCAGTTCTTC. Its translation: CASSAWGTGSYNEQFF.

The chain uses TRBV21-1 and TRBJ1-5. TRBV21-1 is listed as a pseudogene. The CDR3 contains 17 residues. CDR3 in amino acids: CASSKEEKGRGNQPQHF. CDR3 DNA: TGTGCCAGCAGCAAAGAGGAGAAGGGTCGGGGCAATCAGCCCCAGCATTTT.